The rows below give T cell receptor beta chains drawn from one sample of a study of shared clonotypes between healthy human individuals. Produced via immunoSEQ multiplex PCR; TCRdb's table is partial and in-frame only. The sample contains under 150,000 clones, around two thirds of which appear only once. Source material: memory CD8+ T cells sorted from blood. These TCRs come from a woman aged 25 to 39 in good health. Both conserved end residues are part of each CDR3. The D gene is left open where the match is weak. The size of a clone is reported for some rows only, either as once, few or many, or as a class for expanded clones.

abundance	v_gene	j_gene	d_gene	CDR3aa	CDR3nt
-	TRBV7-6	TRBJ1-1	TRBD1	CASSWGQTYPEAFF	TGTGCCAGCAGCTGGGGACAGACGTATCCTGAAGCTTTCTTT
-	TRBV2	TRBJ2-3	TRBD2	CASISGTSTDTQYF	TGTGCCAGCATTAGCGGGACTAGCACAGATACGCAGTATTTT
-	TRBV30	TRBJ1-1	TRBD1	CAWRSGGGTEAFF	TGTGCCTGGAGATCAGGGGGAGGCACTGAAGCTTTCTTT
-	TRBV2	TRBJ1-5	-	CASSESGRMSNQPQHF	TGTGCCAGCAGTGAATCGGGCAGAATGAGCAATCAGCCCCAGCATTTT
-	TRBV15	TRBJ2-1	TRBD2	CATTPGAGVRYNEQFF	TGTGCCACCACCCCCGGAGCGGGAGTTCGGTACAATGAGCAGTTCTTC
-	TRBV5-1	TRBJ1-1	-	CASSLAWNTEAFF	TGCGCCAGCAGCTTGGCGTGGAACACTGAAGCTTTCTTT
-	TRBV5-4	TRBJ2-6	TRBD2	CASSSLGTRETGANVLTF	TGTGCCAGCAGCTCGTTGGGGACTAGGGAAACTGGGGCCAACGTCCTGACTTTC
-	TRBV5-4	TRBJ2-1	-	CASSLEGGAYNEQFF	TGTGCCAGCAGCTTGGAGGGGGGGGCGTACAATGAGCAGTTCTTC
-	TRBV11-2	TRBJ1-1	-	CASSYPRNTEAFF	TGTGCCAGCAGTTACCCCCGGAACACTGAGGCTTTCTTT
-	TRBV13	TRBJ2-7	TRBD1	CASRHRGTGDGEQYF	TGTGCCAGCAGACATCGGGGGACAGGGGATGGCGAGCAGTACTTC
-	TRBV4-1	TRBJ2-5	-	CASSHNYRDSPETQYF	TGCGCCAGCAGCCACAACTACCGGGACTCCCCAGAGACCCAGTACTTC
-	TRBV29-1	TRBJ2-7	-	CSVGRGSYEQYF	TGCAGCGTTGGTAGGGGATCCTACGAGCAGTACTTC
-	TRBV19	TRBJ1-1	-	CASSISPLSNTEAFF	TGTGCCAGTAGTATCAGTCCCCTCAGTAACACTGAAGCTTTCTTT
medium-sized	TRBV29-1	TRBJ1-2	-	CSVPTMDLPSGYTF	TGCAGCGTTCCAACCATGGACCTACCCTCCGGCTACACCTTC
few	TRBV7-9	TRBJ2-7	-	CASTKRGFYEQYF	TGTGCCAGCACCAAACGGGGGTTCTACGAGCAGTACTTC
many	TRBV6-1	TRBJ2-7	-	CASSEAQDSSYEQYF	TGTGCCAGCAGTGAGGCACAGGACAGCTCCTACGAGCAGTACTTC
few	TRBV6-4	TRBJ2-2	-	CASAGTPANTGELFF	TGTGCCAGCGCTGGGACACCCGCGAACACCGGGGAGCTGTTTTTT
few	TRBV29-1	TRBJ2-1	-	CSVNRGRQYNEQFF	TGCAGCGTGAACCGGGGTAGACAATACAATGAGCAGTTCTTC
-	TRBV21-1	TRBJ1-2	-	CASSMGNECYGYTF	TGTGCCAGCAGCATGGGAAATGAGTGCTATGGCTACACCTTC
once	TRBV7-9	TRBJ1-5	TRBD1	CASSPVGGDDNQPQHF	TGTGCCAGCAGCCCGGTAGGGGGCGATGACAATCAGCCCCAGCATTTT
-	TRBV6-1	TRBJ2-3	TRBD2	CASSELASGATDTQYF	TGTGCCAGCAGTGAATTAGCTAGCGGGGCCACAGATACGCAGTATTTT
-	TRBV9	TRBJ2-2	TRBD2	CASSVVLAGVQNTGELFF	TGTGCCAGCAGCGTGGTACTAGCGGGAGTTCAGAACACCGGGGAGCTGTTTTTT
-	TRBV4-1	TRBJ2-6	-	CASRSPGSGANVLTF	TGCGCCAGCAGATCTCCGGGAAGTGGGGCCAACGTCCTGACTTTC
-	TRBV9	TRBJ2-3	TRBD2	CASSASGLDADTQYF	TGTGCCAGCAGCGCCTCGGGACTAGACGCAGATACGCAGTATTTT
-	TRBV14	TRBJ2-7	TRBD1	CASSQVPGGISYEQYF	TGTGCCAGCAGCCAAGTTCCAGGGGGTATTTCCTACGAGCAGTACTTC
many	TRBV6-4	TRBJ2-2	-	CASSNRDTGELFF	TGTGCCAGCAGTAACAGGGACACCGGGGAGCTGTTTTTT
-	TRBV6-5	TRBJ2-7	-	CASSYTATNEQYF	TGTGCCAGCAGTTACACGGCTACCAACGAGCAGTACTTC
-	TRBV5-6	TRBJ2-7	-	CASSFLAYEQYF	TGTGCCAGCAGCTTCCTAGCGTACGAGCAGTACTTC
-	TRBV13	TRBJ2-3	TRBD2	CASSSLAGRSTDTQYF	TGTGCCAGCAGCTCGCTAGCGGGACGAAGCACAGATACGCAGTATTTT
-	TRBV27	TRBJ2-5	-	CASRKRTALLETQYF	TGTGCCAGCAGGAAAAGGACAGCGTTATTGGAGACCCAGTACTTC
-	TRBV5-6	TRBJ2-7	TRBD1	CASSLETGLGEQYF	TGTGCCAGCAGCTTGGAGACAGGGCTCGGCGAGCAGTACTTC
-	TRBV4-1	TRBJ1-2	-	CASSRVPHRDIFFFTF	TGCGCCAGCAGCCGGGTACCTCATAGGGACATTTTTTTCTTCACCTTC
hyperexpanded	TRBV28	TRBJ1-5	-	CASSPDLYSNQPQHF	TGTGCCAGCAGTCCGGACTTGTATAGCAATCAGCCCCAGCATTTT
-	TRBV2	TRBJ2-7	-	CASSRRKTNYEQYF	TGTGCCAGCAGCAGACGGAAAACTAACTACGAGCAGTACTTC
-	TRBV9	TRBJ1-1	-	CASSVEVASTEAFF	TGTGCCAGCAGCGTAGAGGTGGCCTCGACTGAAGCTTTCTTT
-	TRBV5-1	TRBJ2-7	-	CASSLDLTGEQYF	TGCGCCAGCAGCTTGGATTTAACGGGCGAGCAGTACTTC
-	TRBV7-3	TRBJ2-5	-	CASSRRGGGQETQYF	TGTGCCAGCAGCCGCAGGGGAGGGGGCCAAGAGACCCAGTACTTC
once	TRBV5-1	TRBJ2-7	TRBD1	CASSSDAGGSYEQYF	TGCGCCAGCAGCTCGGATGCAGGGGGCTCTTACGAGCAGTACTTC
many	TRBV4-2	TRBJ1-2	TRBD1	CASSVGQGGYGYTF	TGTGCCAGCAGCGTCGGACAGGGAGGCTATGGCTACACCTTC
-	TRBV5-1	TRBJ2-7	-	CASSSHDRTPGTYEQYF	TGCGCCAGCAGCTCGCACGATCGGACCCCTGGGACCTACGAGCAGTACTTC
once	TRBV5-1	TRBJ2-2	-	CASSFGQTGELFF	TGCGCCAGCAGCTTTGGACAGACCGGGGAGCTGTTTTTT
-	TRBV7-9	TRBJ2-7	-	CASSRLTPPGEQYF	TGTGCCAGCAGCCGACTAACCCCTCCGGGCGAGCAGTACTTC
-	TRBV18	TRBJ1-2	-	CASSYQGYGSYGYTF	TGTGCCAGCTCTTACCAAGGCTACGGTTCCTATGGCTACACCTTC
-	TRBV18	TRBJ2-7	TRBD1	CASSQGQGYEQYF	TGTGCCAGCTCACAGGGACAGGGTTACGAGCAGTACTTC
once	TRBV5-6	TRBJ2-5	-	CASSWSGEQYF	TGTGCCAGCAGCTGGAGTGGGGAGCAGTACTTC
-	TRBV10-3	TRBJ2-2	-	CAIKEPANTGELFF	TGTGCCATCAAGGAGCCCGCGAACACCGGGGAGCTGTTTTTT
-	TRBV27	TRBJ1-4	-	CASSDSNSGATNEKLFF	TGTGCCAGCAGTGACAGTAACTCAGGGGCAACTAATGAAAAACTGTTTTTT
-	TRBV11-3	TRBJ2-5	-	CASSTTGTSGTQYF	TGTGCCAGCAGCACAACCGGGACGAGTGGGACCCAGTACTTC
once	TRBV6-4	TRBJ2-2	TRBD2	CASSSGSHTGELFF	TGTGCCAGCAGTAGCGGGAGTCACACCGGGGAGCTGTTTTTT
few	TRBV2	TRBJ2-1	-	CASSAASEKNEQFF	TGTGCCAGCAGTGCGGCGTCCGAGAAAAATGAGCAGTTCTTC
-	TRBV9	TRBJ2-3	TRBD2	CASSARRNISGSFYTDTQYF	TGTGCCAGCAGCGCCCGGAGAAATATTAGCGGGAGTTTCTACACAGATACGCAGTATTTT
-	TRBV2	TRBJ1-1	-	CASRRGTNTEAFF	TGTGCCAGCAGGAGAGGGACTAACACTGAAGCTTTCTTT
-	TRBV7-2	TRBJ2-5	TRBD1	CASSLGYPGTGFRETQYF	TGTGCCAGCAGCTTAGGCTACCCGGGGACAGGGTTCCGGGAGACCCAGTACTTC
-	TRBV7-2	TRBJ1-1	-	CASSLSWRTEAFF	TGTGCCAGCAGCTTATCCTGGAGGACTGAAGCTTTCTTT
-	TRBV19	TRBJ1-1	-	CASSIKFQGGTEAFF	TGTGCCAGTAGTATTAAGTTCCAGGGTGGCACTGAAGCTTTCTTT